These T cell receptor beta chains were read from a single sample in a study of beta chain features in type 1 diabetes. Sequenced by immunoSEQ multiplex PCR; TCRdb stores in-frame clones only, minus some. The repertoire holds 95,000 to 150,000 clones, with 16% as singletons. Sequenced sample: central memory CD4+ T cells from blood. The source is a man aged 25-40 years with type 1 diabetes. Both conserved end residues are part of each CDR3. D genes are given only for firm matches. Rows may omit the clone size; those that give it use once, few, many or a size class.

j_gene: TRBJ1-2; d_gene: TRBD1; abundance: .; v_gene: TRBV7-2; len: 12; CDR3nt: TGTGCCACGACAGGGGTTGACTATGGCTACACCTTC; CDR3aa: CATTGVDYGYTF
j_gene: TRBJ2-3; d_gene: .; abundance: .; v_gene: TRBV29-1; len: 13; CDR3nt: TGCAGCGTCGGGGTCCAGGGTTTAGATACGCAGTATTTT; CDR3aa: CSVGVQGLDTQYF
j_gene: TRBJ2-5; d_gene: TRBD2; abundance: few; v_gene: TRBV19; len: 15; CDR3nt: TGTGCCAGTAGTATAGGGACTAGCTTGAGGGAGACCCAGTACTTC; CDR3aa: CASSIGTSLRETQYF
j_gene: TRBJ2-5; d_gene: TRBD2; abundance: many; v_gene: TRBV27; len: 13; CDR3nt: TGTGCCAGCAGAATTAGCGGGGGCGAGACCCAGTACTTC; CDR3aa: CASRISGGETQYF
j_gene: TRBJ2-5; d_gene: .; abundance: few; v_gene: TRBV6-6; len: 13; CDR3nt: TGTGCCAGCAGTTACTCGGTTCAAGAGACCCAGTACTTC; CDR3aa: CASSYSVQETQYF
j_gene: TRBJ2-3; d_gene: TRBD2; abundance: many; v_gene: TRBV7-9; len: 16; CDR3nt: TGTGCCAGCAGCCCCCGACTAGCGGGAGATAGGAATACGCAGTATTTT; CDR3aa: CASSPRLAGDRNTQYF
j_gene: TRBJ2-3; d_gene: .; abundance: few; v_gene: TRBV4-1; len: 15; CDR3nt: TGCGCCAGCAGCCAAGATTTCTCCAGGGTTGGTACGCAGTATTTT; CDR3aa: CASSQDFSRVGTQYF
j_gene: TRBJ1-6; d_gene: .; abundance: .; v_gene: TRBV6-5; len: 14; CDR3nt: TGTGCCAGCAGTAACCGGGTGGGGGGATCACCCCTCCACTTT; CDR3aa: CASSNRVGGSPLHF
j_gene: TRBJ2-5; d_gene: TRBD1; abundance: few; v_gene: TRBV11-2; len: 14; CDR3nt: TGTGCCAGCAGCTTAGCCGGGACAGGGAAGACCCAGTACTTC; CDR3aa: CASSLAGTGKTQYF
j_gene: TRBJ2-1; d_gene: .; abundance: .; v_gene: TRBV5-1; len: 15; CDR3nt: TGCGCCAGCAGCTTTGAGCGTACAGGGAGTAATGAGCAGTTCTTC; CDR3aa: CASSFERTGSNEQFF
j_gene: TRBJ1-6; d_gene: .; abundance: .; v_gene: TRBV12-2; len: 17; CDR3nt: TGTGCAAGTCGCTTAGAGACCAGGACAGGAATCGGGGAGCCCCTCCACTTT; CDR3aa: CASRLETRTGIGEPLHF
j_gene: TRBJ1-2; d_gene: .; abundance: .; v_gene: TRBV7-2; len: 14; CDR3nt: TGTGCCAGCACCCCTTCCAGGGGAAACTATGGCTACACCTTC; CDR3aa: CASTPSRGNYGYTF
j_gene: TRBJ1-5; d_gene: .; abundance: few; v_gene: TRBV30; len: 13; CDR3nt: TGTGCCTGGACGAGGGCAGAGGGACAGCCCCAGCATTTT; CDR3aa: CAWTRAEGQPQHF
j_gene: TRBJ2-2; d_gene: .; abundance: .; v_gene: TRBV7-6; len: 13; CDR3nt: TGTGCCAGTGCGGCTCAGAACACCGGGGAGCTGTTTTTT; CDR3aa: CASAAQNTGELFF
j_gene: TRBJ2-1; d_gene: TRBD2; abundance: few; v_gene: TRBV4-3; len: 17; CDR3nt: TGCGCCAGCAGCCTAGTTGGACTAGCGGGGGCCAGCAATGAGCAGTTCTTC; CDR3aa: CASSLVGLAGASNEQFF
j_gene: TRBJ2-3; d_gene: .; abundance: .; v_gene: TRBV5-1; len: 17; CDR3nt: TGCGCCAGCAGCTTGGGGCCACAGGGTACGAGCACAGATACGCAGTATTTT; CDR3aa: CASSLGPQGTSTDTQYF
j_gene: TRBJ2-7; d_gene: TRBD1; abundance: many; v_gene: TRBV18; len: 16; CDR3nt: TGTGCCAGCTCACCAATTGACGGACAGGGATTCTACGAGCAGTACTTC; CDR3aa: CASSPIDGQGFYEQYF
j_gene: TRBJ2-7; d_gene: TRBD1; abundance: .; v_gene: TRBV7-8; len: 16; CDR3nt: TGTGCCAGCAGCTTAGTATGGGGGACAGGTGCTGGTGAGCAGTACTTC; CDR3aa: CASSLVWGTGAGEQYF
j_gene: TRBJ2-1; d_gene: .; abundance: .; v_gene: TRBV7-2; len: 16; CDR3nt: TGTGCCAGCAGCTTAGCGCAAAGGGGTTATGCGGGTGAGCAGTTCTTC; CDR3aa: CASSLAQRGYAGEQFF
j_gene: TRBJ1-5; d_gene: .; abundance: few; v_gene: TRBV7-2; len: 15; CDR3nt: TGTGCCAGCAGCTTAGAGGGGACGGGCAATCAGCCCCAGCATTTT; CDR3aa: CASSLEGTGNQPQHF
j_gene: TRBJ1-2; d_gene: .; abundance: few; v_gene: TRBV30; len: 13; CDR3nt: TGTGCCTTGAGGGGAGTCCTACTCTATGGCTACACCTTC; CDR3aa: CALRGVLLYGYTF
j_gene: TRBJ2-5; d_gene: .; abundance: few; v_gene: TRBV23-1; len: 17; CDR3nt: TGCGCCAGCAGTCAAGGGGTCCGGACAGTTACCCAGGAGACCCAGTACTTC; CDR3aa: CASSQGVRTVTQETQYF
j_gene: TRBJ1-6; d_gene: .; abundance: .; v_gene: TRBV6-1; len: 16; CDR3nt: TGTGCCAGCAGTGAAGCACCGGGGCGGAATAATTCACCCCTCCACTTT; CDR3aa: CASSEAPGRNNSPLHF
j_gene: TRBJ2-5; d_gene: .; abundance: few; v_gene: TRBV11-2; len: 14; CDR3nt: TGTGCCAGCAGCTCCGGGGTTGAGGGGGAGACCCAGTACTTC; CDR3aa: CASSSGVEGETQYF
j_gene: TRBJ2-5; d_gene: .; abundance: .; v_gene: TRBV5-4; len: 16; CDR3nt: TGTGCCAGCAGCCCGACCGTACTAGCCTACCAAGAGACCCAGTACTTC; CDR3aa: CASSPTVLAYQETQYF
j_gene: TRBJ2-7; d_gene: TRBD1; abundance: few; v_gene: TRBV9; len: 16; CDR3nt: TGTGCCAGCAGCGCCGGGACAGGGCAATCCACGGCCGAGCAGTACTTC; CDR3aa: CASSAGTGQSTAEQYF
j_gene: TRBJ2-6; d_gene: .; abundance: few; v_gene: TRBV7-9; len: 14; CDR3nt: TGTGCCAGCAGCCCTCTCTCTGGGGCCAACGTCCTGACTTTC; CDR3aa: CASSPLSGANVLTF
j_gene: TRBJ2-5; d_gene: .; abundance: .; v_gene: TRBV9; len: 14; CDR3nt: TGTGCCAGCAGCAACCTCAAGGCGGGAGAGACCCAGTACTTC; CDR3aa: CASSNLKAGETQYF
j_gene: TRBJ1-4; d_gene: .; abundance: few; v_gene: TRBV4-3; len: 16; CDR3nt: TGCGCCAGCAGCCCATCACAAGTGGGCGGGGGTGAAAAACTGTTTTTT; CDR3aa: CASSPSQVGGGEKLFF
j_gene: TRBJ1-2; d_gene: .; abundance: .; v_gene: TRBV20-1; len: 11; CDR3nt: TGCAGTGCTAGAGGTACGGCGGTATCCGCCTTC; CDR3aa: CSARGTAVSAF
j_gene: TRBJ2-3; d_gene: TRBD1; abundance: few; v_gene: TRBV9; len: 15; CDR3nt: TGTGCCAGCAGTCCGACAGGGGAAAGCACAGATACGCAGTATTTT; CDR3aa: CASSPTGESTDTQYF
j_gene: TRBJ2-2; d_gene: .; abundance: few; v_gene: TRBV28; len: 12; CDR3nt: TGTGCCAGCAATATTGGCGGCGGGGAGCTGTTTTTT; CDR3aa: CASNIGGGELFF
j_gene: TRBJ1-2; d_gene: .; abundance: .; v_gene: TRBV20-1; len: 11; CDR3nt: TGCAGTGCTATGAGAGGGACTGGCTACACCTTC; CDR3aa: CSAMRGTGYTF
j_gene: TRBJ2-7; d_gene: .; abundance: few; v_gene: TRBV23-1; len: 16; CDR3nt: TGCGCCAGCAGTCAATCTCCGGGACTCCACTCCTACGAGCAGTACTTC; CDR3aa: CASSQSPGLHSYEQYF
j_gene: TRBJ1-3; d_gene: .; abundance: many; v_gene: TRBV9; len: 12; CDR3nt: TGTGCCAGCAACAACAGGGGAAACACCATATATTTT; CDR3aa: CASNNRGNTIYF
j_gene: TRBJ1-6; d_gene: TRBD1; abundance: few; v_gene: TRBV6-6; len: 14; CDR3nt: TGTGCCAGCAGTTCGACAGGGGGGGATTCACCCCTCCACTTT; CDR3aa: CASSSTGGDSPLHF
j_gene: TRBJ2-7; d_gene: .; abundance: few; v_gene: TRBV7-2; len: 13; CDR3nt: TGTGCCAGCAGCCCCGGCGTTAACTACGAGCAGTACTTC; CDR3aa: CASSPGVNYEQYF
j_gene: TRBJ2-1; d_gene: TRBD1; abundance: .; v_gene: TRBV25-1; len: 16; CDR3nt: TGTGCCAGCAGTGAACCTAACAGGGGGGCCTACAATGAGCAGTTCTTC; CDR3aa: CASSEPNRGAYNEQFF
j_gene: TRBJ1-4; d_gene: .; abundance: few; v_gene: TRBV5-4; len: 14; CDR3nt: TGTGCCAGCAGCTTGTCGGGCAGTATGGAAAAACTGTTTTTT; CDR3aa: CASSLSGSMEKLFF
j_gene: TRBJ2-2; d_gene: .; abundance: .; v_gene: TRBV9; len: 15; CDR3nt: TGTGCCAGCAGCGTAGAGGGACAGAACACCGGGGAGCTGTTTTTT; CDR3aa: CASSVEGQNTGELFF
j_gene: TRBJ2-5; d_gene: .; abundance: .; v_gene: TRBV5-1; len: 15; CDR3nt: TGCGCCAGCAGCTTGGGGACTTCCAACGAGGGGACCCAGTACTTC; CDR3aa: CASSLGTSNEGTQYF
j_gene: TRBJ2-3; d_gene: TRBD2; abundance: .; v_gene: TRBV7-2; len: 16; CDR3nt: TGTGCCAGCAGCCTCGCCGGGACTAGCGGGGGGAATACGCAGTATTTT; CDR3aa: CASSLAGTSGGNTQYF
j_gene: TRBJ1-2; d_gene: .; abundance: few; v_gene: TRBV4-3; len: 15; CDR3nt: TGCGCCAGCAGCCAAGAGTCTCGGCCCGTTAATGGCTACACCTTC; CDR3aa: CASSQESRPVNGYTF
j_gene: TRBJ2-3; d_gene: .; abundance: .; v_gene: TRBV4-2; len: 17; CDR3nt: TGTGCCAGCAGCGCAGGGACTGGGGGGGCCGGCACAGATACGCAGTATTTT; CDR3aa: CASSAGTGGAGTDTQYF
j_gene: TRBJ2-7; d_gene: TRBD2; abundance: .; v_gene: TRBV7-2; len: 14; CDR3nt: TGTGCCAGCAGCGACGGACTAGGCACCTACGAGCAGTACTTC; CDR3aa: CASSDGLGTYEQYF
j_gene: TRBJ1-4; d_gene: .; abundance: .; v_gene: TRBV29-1; len: 14; CDR3nt: TGCAGCGTTGAAGGGGGGCGAGCTAATGAAAAACTGTTTTTT; CDR3aa: CSVEGGRANEKLFF
j_gene: TRBJ1-1; d_gene: .; abundance: few; v_gene: TRBV4-1; len: 14; CDR3nt: TGCGCCAGCAGCCGGTGGGGGGCTAACACTGAAGCTTTCTTT; CDR3aa: CASSRWGANTEAFF
j_gene: TRBJ1-2; d_gene: .; abundance: few; v_gene: TRBV7-9; len: 14; CDR3nt: TGTGCCAGCAGACCTGGGGGAGGGCACTATGGCTACACCTTC; CDR3aa: CASRPGGGHYGYTF
j_gene: TRBJ1-5; d_gene: .; abundance: .; v_gene: TRBV2; len: 14; CDR3nt: TGTGCCAGCAGCGTAATGGGGGGGAATCAGCCCCAGCATTTT; CDR3aa: CASSVMGGNQPQHF
j_gene: TRBJ2-1; d_gene: .; abundance: .; v_gene: TRBV15; len: 12; CDR3nt: TGTGCCACCAGACTCAGGGACAATGAGCAGTTCTTC; CDR3aa: CATRLRDNEQFF
j_gene: TRBJ1-2; d_gene: .; abundance: few; v_gene: TRBV9; len: 16; CDR3nt: TGTGCCAGCAGCGTTGGGTCCGGACAGCAAAGCTATGGCTACACCTTC; CDR3aa: CASSVGSGQQSYGYTF
j_gene: TRBJ2-7; d_gene: TRBD1; abundance: many; v_gene: TRBV19; len: 16; CDR3nt: TGTGCCAGTACCCACCCGGGGGACAGGGGGACCTACGAGCAGTACTTC; CDR3aa: CASTHPGDRGTYEQYF
j_gene: TRBJ2-7; d_gene: .; abundance: .; v_gene: TRBV20-1; len: 11; CDR3nt: TGCAGTGCTCAAAGGGCCTACGAGCAGTACTTC; CDR3aa: CSAQRAYEQYF
j_gene: TRBJ2-1; d_gene: .; abundance: few; v_gene: TRBV30; len: 12; CDR3nt: TGTGCCTGGAGTGCCACGCTCGGGGGGCAGTTCTTC; CDR3aa: CAWSATLGGQFF
j_gene: TRBJ1-1; d_gene: .; abundance: many; v_gene: TRBV5-1; len: 13; CDR3nt: TGCGCCAGCAGCTTGGGCGGACGGTCTGAAGCTTTCTTT; CDR3aa: CASSLGGRSEAFF
j_gene: TRBJ2-1; d_gene: .; abundance: .; v_gene: TRBV7-9; len: 14; CDR3nt: TGTGCCAGCAGCTTAAGGGGGGGTTACAATGAGCAGTTCTTC; CDR3aa: CASSLRGGYNEQFF
j_gene: TRBJ1-4; d_gene: .; abundance: .; v_gene: TRBV4-2; len: 13; CDR3nt: TGTGCCAGCAGCCAAGATACGGGAGGGTCACTGTTTTTT; CDR3aa: CASSQDTGGSLFF
j_gene: TRBJ2-7; d_gene: TRBD1; abundance: few; v_gene: TRBV7-9; len: 15; CDR3nt: TGTGCCAGCAGCTATGGGCAGGGGGCCTATTACGAGCAGTACTTC; CDR3aa: CASSYGQGAYYEQYF
j_gene: TRBJ2-1; d_gene: TRBD1; abundance: .; v_gene: TRBV2; len: 13; CDR3nt: TGTGCCAGCAGCGAGACAGGGAGCGGTGAGCAGTTCTTC; CDR3aa: CASSETGSGEQFF
j_gene: TRBJ2-1; d_gene: .; abundance: few; v_gene: TRBV7-6; len: 16; CDR3nt: TGTGCCAGCAGCCCAAATCCGCCGAGCTCCTACAATGAGCAGTTCTTC; CDR3aa: CASSPNPPSSYNEQFF